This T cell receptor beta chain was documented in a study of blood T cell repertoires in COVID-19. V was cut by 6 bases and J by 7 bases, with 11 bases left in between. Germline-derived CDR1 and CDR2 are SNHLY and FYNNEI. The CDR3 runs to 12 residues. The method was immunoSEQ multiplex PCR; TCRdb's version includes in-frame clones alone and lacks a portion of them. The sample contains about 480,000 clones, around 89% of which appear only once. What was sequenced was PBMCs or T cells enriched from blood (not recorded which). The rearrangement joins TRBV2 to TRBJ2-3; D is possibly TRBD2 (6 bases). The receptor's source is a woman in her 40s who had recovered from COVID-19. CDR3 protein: CASRGDSHTQYF. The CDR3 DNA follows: TGTGCCAGCAGGGGGGACTCTCATACGCAGTATTTT.